This TCR beta chain was identified in a study of blood T cell repertoires in COVID-19 (dated by TCRdb to 2020 to 2021). For the study in its entirety: Collaborator samples came from the United States, Italy and Spain and covered acute and convalescent phases of COVID-19. The sample metadata nearly always contained a de-identified subject ID, COVID-19 status, age in years and sex. Where available, HLA class I and class II types were taken from metadata supplied by the sample provider and were not determined by assay-based typing. The dataset comprised deeply sampled blood TCRbeta repertoires from subjects exposed to, actively infected with, or recovered from COVID-19. The samples were drawn from two sources: the first 160 participants of the ongoing ImmuneRACE study, and 1,200 or so subjects contributed by 6 global collaborators. The material from the prospective study consisted of cDNA or gDNA derived from T cells, B-cell-depleted T cells, or PBMCs. The repertoires were released in a freely available public database meant as a resource for research on the immune response to SARS-CoV-2. The paper's findings and limits, for the study overall: Clinical and demographic metadata were provided uncurated, with the amount varying by source and participant.

Whole blood was collected in K2EDTA tubes by collaborating institutions according to the institutions' own protocols. For TCRbeta analysis, collaborators shipped samples as frozen whole blood, isolated PBMCs, or DNA extracted from either of those sample types. Remarks on this clone: Its cognate antigen has yet to be identified. Base-call qualities are not available, and no considerably larger clone is one nucleotide away.

Between the V and J ends, shortened by 7 bases and 4 bases respectively, the junction contains 9 bases. The CDR3 spans 12 residues, from the cysteine through the phenylalanine. Only the CDR3 DNA stays, 36 bases, in frame from base 1. The germline V gene supplies CDR1 SGDLS and CDR2 YYNGEE. TCRbeta CDR3 regions were amplified from genomic DNA by means of the immunoSEQ Assay, a bias-controlled multiplex PCR. Per the original workflow: Nucleated cell counts per sample were estimated from amplification of reference gene primers within the assay. Sequence reads were collapsed and filtered to measure the absolute abundance of every unique TCRbeta CDR3 rearrangement. For each sample, productive Simpson clonality was calculated by taking the square root of Simpson's diversity index across productive rearrangements. The clones in this table, taken by TCRdb from immuneACCESS, are in-frame only. Not every clone is retained; where verified, under half of the shortfall comes from an unresolved V gene, and the cause of the rest is unknown. Clone size and the V and J calls come from that table; the DNA yielded D and trimming. The sample table lists over 45,000 clones, around 79% of them with a count of one. The ten largest clones capture about 20% of the sample.

The sequence came from a human donor with active or convalescent COVID-19. The donor label of this sample is uncertain. The sequence links TRBV9 to TRBJ1-5; a weak D assignment points to TRBD1 (5 bases agree). Sequencing was done on a sample of peripheral blood. The DNA reads as follows: TGTGCCAGCGGAGGGGAAAATCAGCCCCAGCATTTT. The encoded protein is CASGGENQPQHF.